This T cell receptor (beta chain) was sequenced in a study of blood T cell repertoires in COVID-19. Overall study context: The cDNA or gDNA used as material had been derived from T cells, B-cell-depleted T cells, or PBMCs.

CDR1 and CDR2 from the germline V gene are MGHRA and YSYEKL. This CDR3 contains 18 residues. V lost 1 base to trimming and J lost 2 bases; unmatched junction nucleotides: 9. Per the original data handling: By means of reference gene primer amplification, nucleated cell counts were estimated. Repertoires were generated with immunoSEQ multiplex PCR, while TCRdb's copy carries only in-frame clones and drops some. The DNA gave D and trimming, while V, J and clone size come from that table. The top ten clones hold approximately 2% of a sample with over 200,000 clones, around 80% of them seen once. Adults between about 18 and 95 years of age took part from about 24 US areas. Two negative PCRs, clearance, or symptom resolution were required of recovered Cohort 3 donors.

This chain connects TRBV4-1 to TRBJ2-3; TRBD2 aligns across 10 bases. Sequencing was performed on PBMCs or T cells enriched from blood (not recorded which). The clonotype originates from a man aged 55 to 70 who had recovered from COVID-19. In DNA form, the CDR3 reads TGCGCCAGCAGCCAAGGGACTAGCGGCACGCCTTTCACAGATACGCAGTATTTT. The encoded protein is CASSQGTSGTPFTDTQYF.